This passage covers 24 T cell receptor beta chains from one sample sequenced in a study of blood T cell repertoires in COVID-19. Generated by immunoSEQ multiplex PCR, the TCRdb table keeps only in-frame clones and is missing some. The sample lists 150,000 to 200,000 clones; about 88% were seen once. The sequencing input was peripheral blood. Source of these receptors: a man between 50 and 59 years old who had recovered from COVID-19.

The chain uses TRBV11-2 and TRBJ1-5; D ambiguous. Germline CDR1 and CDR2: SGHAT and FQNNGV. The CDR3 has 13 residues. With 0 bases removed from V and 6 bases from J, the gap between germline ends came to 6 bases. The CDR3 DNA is TGTGCCAGCAGCTTAGATTATCGTCAGCCCCAGCATTTT. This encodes CASSLDYRQPQHF. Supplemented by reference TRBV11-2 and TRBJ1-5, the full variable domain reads EAGVAQSPRYKIIEKRQSVAFWCNPISGHATLYWYQQILGQGPKLLIQFQNNGVVDDSQLPKDRFSAERLKGVDSTLKIQPAKLEDSAVYLCASSLDYRQPQHFGDGTRLSIL.

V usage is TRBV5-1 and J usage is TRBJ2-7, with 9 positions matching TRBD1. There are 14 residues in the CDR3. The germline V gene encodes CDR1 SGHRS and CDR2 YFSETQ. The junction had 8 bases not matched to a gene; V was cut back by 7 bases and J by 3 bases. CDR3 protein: CASGRQGVVYEQYF. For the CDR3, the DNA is TGCGCCAGCGGCAGACAGGGGGTAGTCTACGAGCAGTACTTC.

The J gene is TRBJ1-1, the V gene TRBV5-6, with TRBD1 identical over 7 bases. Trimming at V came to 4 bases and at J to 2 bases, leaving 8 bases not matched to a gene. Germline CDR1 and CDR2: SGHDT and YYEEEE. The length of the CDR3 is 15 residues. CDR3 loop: CASSPLNRGNTEAFF. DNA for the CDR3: TGTGCCAGCAGCCCCCTGAACAGGGGAAACACTGAAGCTTTCTTT.

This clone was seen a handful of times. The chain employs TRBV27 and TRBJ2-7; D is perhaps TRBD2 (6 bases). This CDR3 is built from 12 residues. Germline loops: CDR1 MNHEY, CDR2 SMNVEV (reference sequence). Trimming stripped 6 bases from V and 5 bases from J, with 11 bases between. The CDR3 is CASSPGADEQYF. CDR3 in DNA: TGTGCCAGCAGCCCGGGAGCTGACGAGCAGTACTTC.

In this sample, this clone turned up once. CDR3 in DNA: TGCAGCGTTGAGGGGGACAGTCCCTACAATGAGCAGTTCTTC. Translating gives CSVEGDSPYNEQFF. The chain recombines TRBV29-1 with TRBJ2-1; 7 bases line up with TRBD1. The ends lost 3 bases at V and 2 bases at J; junction bases unmatched: 4. The CDR3 length is 14 residues. Per the germline V gene, CDR1 is SQVTM and CDR2 is ANQGSEA.

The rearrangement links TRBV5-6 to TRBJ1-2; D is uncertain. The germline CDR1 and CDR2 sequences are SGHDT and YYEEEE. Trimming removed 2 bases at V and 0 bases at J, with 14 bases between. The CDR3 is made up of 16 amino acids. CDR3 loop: CASSFRARPANYGYTF. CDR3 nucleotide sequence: TGTGCCAGCAGCTTCCGTGCGCGCCCCGCTAACTATGGCTACACCTTC.

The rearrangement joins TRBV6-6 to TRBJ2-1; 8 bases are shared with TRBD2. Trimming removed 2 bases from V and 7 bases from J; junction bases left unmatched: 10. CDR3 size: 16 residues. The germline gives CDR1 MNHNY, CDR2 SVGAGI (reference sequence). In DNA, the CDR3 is TGTGCCAGCAGTTACCTTGCGGGAGGTCGATGGAATGAGCAGTTCTTC. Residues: CASSYLAGGRWNEQFF.

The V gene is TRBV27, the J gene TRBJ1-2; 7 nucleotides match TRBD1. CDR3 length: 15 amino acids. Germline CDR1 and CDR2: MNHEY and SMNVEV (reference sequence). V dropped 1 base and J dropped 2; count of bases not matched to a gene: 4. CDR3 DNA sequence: TGTGCCAGCAGTTTATATCCGGGACAGAACTATGGCTACACCTTC. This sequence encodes CASSLYPGQNYGYTF.

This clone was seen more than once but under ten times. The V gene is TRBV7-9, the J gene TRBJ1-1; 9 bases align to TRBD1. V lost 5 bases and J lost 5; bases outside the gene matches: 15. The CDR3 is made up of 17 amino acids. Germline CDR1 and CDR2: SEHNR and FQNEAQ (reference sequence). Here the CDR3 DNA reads TGTGCCAGCAGCCCAATCGGGACAGGGTATGCGGGGACTGAAGCTTTCTTT. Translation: CASSPIGTGYAGTEAFF.

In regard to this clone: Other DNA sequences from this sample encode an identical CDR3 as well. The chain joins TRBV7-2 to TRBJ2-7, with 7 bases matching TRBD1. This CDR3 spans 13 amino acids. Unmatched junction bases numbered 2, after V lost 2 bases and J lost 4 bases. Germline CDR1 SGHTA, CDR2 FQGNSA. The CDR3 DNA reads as TGTGCCAGCAGCTTATCAGGGGGATACGAGCAGTACTTC. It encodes CASSLSGGYEQYF.

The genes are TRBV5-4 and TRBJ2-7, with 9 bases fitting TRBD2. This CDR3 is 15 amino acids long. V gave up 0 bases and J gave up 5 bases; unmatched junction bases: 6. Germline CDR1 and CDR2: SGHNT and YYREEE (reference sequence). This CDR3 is CASSLAGTSNNEQYF. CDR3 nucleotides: TGTGCCAGCAGCTTGGCCGGGACTAGCAACAACGAGCAGTACTTC.

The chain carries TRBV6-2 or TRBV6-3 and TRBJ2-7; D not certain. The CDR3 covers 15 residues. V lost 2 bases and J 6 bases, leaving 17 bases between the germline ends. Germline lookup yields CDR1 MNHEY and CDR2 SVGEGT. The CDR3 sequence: CASSYILNPLGEQYF. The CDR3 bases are TGTGCCAGCAGTTACATCCTCAATCCGCTCGGCGAGCAGTACTTC.

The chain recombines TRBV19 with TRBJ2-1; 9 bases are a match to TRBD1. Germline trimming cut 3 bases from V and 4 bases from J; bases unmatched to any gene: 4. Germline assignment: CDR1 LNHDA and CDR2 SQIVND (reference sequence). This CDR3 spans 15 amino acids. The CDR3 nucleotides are TGTGCCAGTAGTATTCCACAGGGGGCTTACAATGAGCAGTTCTTC. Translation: CASSIPQGAYNEQFF.

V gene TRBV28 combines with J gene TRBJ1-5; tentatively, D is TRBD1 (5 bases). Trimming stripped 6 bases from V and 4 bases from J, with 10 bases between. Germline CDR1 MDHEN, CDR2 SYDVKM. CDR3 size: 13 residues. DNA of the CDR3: TGTGCCAGCAGGAGCCAGGGTAATCAGCCCCAGCATTTT. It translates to CASRSQGNQPQHF.

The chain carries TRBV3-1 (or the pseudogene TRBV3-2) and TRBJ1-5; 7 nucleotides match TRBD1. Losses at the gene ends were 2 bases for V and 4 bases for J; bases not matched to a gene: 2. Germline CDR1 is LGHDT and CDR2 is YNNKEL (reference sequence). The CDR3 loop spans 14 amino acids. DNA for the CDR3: TGTGCCAGCAGCCAACAGACAGGGAATCAGCCCCAGCATTTT. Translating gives CASSQQTGNQPQHF.

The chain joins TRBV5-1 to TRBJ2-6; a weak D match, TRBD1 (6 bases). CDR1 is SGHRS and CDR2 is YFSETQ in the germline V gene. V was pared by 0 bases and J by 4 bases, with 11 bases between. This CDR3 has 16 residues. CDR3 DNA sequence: TGCGCCAGCAGCTTGGGCCCAGGGGCAGGGGCCAACGTCCTGACTTTC. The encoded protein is CASSLGPGAGANVLTF.

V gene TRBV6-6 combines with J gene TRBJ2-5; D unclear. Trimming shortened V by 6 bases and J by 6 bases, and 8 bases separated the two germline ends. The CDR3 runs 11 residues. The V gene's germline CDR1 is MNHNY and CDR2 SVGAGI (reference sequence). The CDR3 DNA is TGTGCCAGCAGCTTAGAACAGACCCAGTACTTC. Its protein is CASSLEQTQYF.

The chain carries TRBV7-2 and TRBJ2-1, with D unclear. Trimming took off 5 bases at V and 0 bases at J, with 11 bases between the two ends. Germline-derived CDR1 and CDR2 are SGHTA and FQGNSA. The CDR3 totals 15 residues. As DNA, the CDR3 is TGTGCCAGCAGCCCTGATCTAAGCTCCTACAATGAGCAGTTCTTC. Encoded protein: CASSPDLSSYNEQFF.

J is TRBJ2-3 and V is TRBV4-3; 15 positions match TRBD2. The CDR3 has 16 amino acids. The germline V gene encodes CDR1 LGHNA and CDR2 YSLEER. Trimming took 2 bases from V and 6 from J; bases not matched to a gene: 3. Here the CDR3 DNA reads TGCGCCAGCAGCCAACTAGGGACTAGCGGGAGGGATACGCAGTATTTT. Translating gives CASSQLGTSGRDTQYF.

The CDR3 nucleotides read TGTGCCAGTAGTAACAGGGGTATCTATGGCTACACCTTC. It codes for CASSNRGIYGYTF. This chain joins TRBV19 and TRBJ1-2, with TRBD1 identical over 7 bases. The CDR3 extends over 13 amino acids. V shed 4 bases and J 4 bases; nucleotides not matched to a gene: 3. Germline CDR1 is LNHDA and CDR2 is SQIVND (reference sequence).

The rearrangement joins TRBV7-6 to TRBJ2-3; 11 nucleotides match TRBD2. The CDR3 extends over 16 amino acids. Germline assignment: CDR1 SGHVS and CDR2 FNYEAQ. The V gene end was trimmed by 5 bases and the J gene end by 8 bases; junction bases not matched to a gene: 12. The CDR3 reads CASSAASGGSEVTQYF. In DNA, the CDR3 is TGTGCCAGCAGCGCCGCTAGCGGGGGGTCGGAGGTTACGCAGTATTTT.

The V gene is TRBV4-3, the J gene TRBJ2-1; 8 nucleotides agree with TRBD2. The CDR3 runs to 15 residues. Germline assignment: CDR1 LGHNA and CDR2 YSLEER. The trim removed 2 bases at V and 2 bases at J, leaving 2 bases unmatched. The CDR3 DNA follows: TGCGCCAGCAGCCAACGAGCGGGAGCCTACAATGAGCAGTTCTTC. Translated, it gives CASSQRAGAYNEQFF.

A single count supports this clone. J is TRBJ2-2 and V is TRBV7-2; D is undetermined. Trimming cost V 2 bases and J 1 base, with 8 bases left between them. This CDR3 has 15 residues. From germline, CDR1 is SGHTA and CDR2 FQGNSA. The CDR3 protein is CASSLWSGNTGELFF. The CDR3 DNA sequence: TGTGCCAGCAGCTTATGGTCGGGGAACACCGGGGAGCTGTTTTTT.

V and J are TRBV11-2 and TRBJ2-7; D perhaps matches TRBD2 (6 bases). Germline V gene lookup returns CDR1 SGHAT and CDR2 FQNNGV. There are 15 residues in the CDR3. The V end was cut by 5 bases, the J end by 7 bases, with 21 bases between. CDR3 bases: TGTGCCAGCAGCCCGGATCTGTGGAGGGCGGGGGAGCAGTACTTC. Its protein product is CASSPDLWRAGEQYF.